Listed here are 13 T cell receptor beta chains from one sample, sequenced in a study of T cells in Graves' hyperthyroidism and ophthalmopathy. The CDR3 regions of TCR beta were amplified from RNA transcripts. Carried out on the TCR CDR3, a first-round RT-PCR used the HTBI primer set. One entry per CDR3 protein, called by TCRdb with MiXCR from the multiplex PCR reads. The profile covers more than 450,000 distinct CDR3 sequences, with about 20% appearing a single time and over 45% taken by the ten largest. The sample taken for sequencing was blood. The source of these receptors is a man aged 35 to 55 with Graves' ophthalmopathy.

This clonotype has ten or more counts. The chain joins TRBV28 to TRBJ2-5; a weak D match, TRBD2 (6 bases). CDR1 is MDHEN, CDR2 SYDVKM, per germline. V was clipped by 5 bases and J by 3 bases, with 13 bases between them. The CDR3 is 14 residues long. This CDR3 is CASSGPGLEETQYF. CDR3 bases: TGTGCCAGCAGTGGGCCGGGACTCGAAGAGACCCAGTACTTC.

This clonotype was seen many times. The gene calls are TRBV27 and TRBJ2-5, with no clear D. The V and J ends lost 0 bases and 3 bases respectively, with 11 bases between them. The CDR3 contains 15 residues. CDR1 MNHEY and CDR2 SMNVEV come from the germline V gene (reference sequence). CDR3 sequence (DNA): TGTGCCAGCAGTTTATCGATCCGAGCCGAAGAGACCCAGTACTTC. As protein: CASSLSIRAEETQYF.

The gene calls are TRBV19 and TRBJ1-1, with D unclear. The CDR3 has 14 amino acids. With 5 bases removed from V and 4 bases from J, the gap between germline ends came to 14 bases. The germline V gene has CDR1 LNHDA and CDR2 SQIVND (reference sequence). CDR3 DNA: TGTGCCAGTAGTGTCAGCCGGGGAGGCACTGAAGCTTTCTTT. It translates to CASSVSRGGTEAFF.

This clonotype was observed at least ten times. This chain uses TRBV28 with TRBJ2-7, with D tentatively TRBD2 (5 bases). Trimming shortened V by 6 bases and J by 0 bases, and 12 bases separated the two germline ends. The CDR3 is 14 amino acids. Germline lookup yields CDR1 MDHEN and CDR2 SYDVKM. CDR3 amino acids: CASSPGLASYEQYF. The CDR3 coding sequence is TGTGCCAGCAGCCCCGGGCTAGCCTCCTACGAGCAGTACTTC.

This clonotype was recorded many times. The gene calls are TRBV12-3 or TRBV12-4 and TRBJ1-5; no clear D. Trimming took off 4 bases at V and 2 bases at J, with 12 bases between the two ends. The CDR3 extends over 15 amino acids. The DNA of the CDR3 is TGTGCCAGCAGTTACGATGGGAGGGGCAATCAGCCCCAGCATTTT. Its protein product is CASSYDGRGNQPQHF.

V gene TRBV29-1 combines with J gene TRBJ2-1; possibly TRBD2 for D (6 bases). Per the germline V gene, CDR1 is SQVTM and CDR2 is ANQGSEA. Trimming removed 1 base from V and 6 bases from J, with 13 bases in between. The CDR3 consists of 14 residues. In nucleotides, the CDR3 is TGCAGCGTTGAAGGCGGGAACTCGGGCAATGAGCAGTTCTTC. Its translation is CSVEGGNSGNEQFF.

This clonotype was detected ten times or more. The chain couples TRBV2 to TRBJ2-2; 8 bases fit TRBD1. CDR3 size: 14 residues. Per the germline V gene, CDR1 is SNHLY and CDR2 is FYNNEI. V lost 8 bases to trimming and J lost 5 bases; unmatched junction nucleotides: 7. CDR3 bases: TGTGCCAGCTTCCGACAGGGGAAAACCGGGGAGCTGTTTTTT. Encoded protein: CASFRQGKTGELFF.

V and J are TRBV7-3 and TRBJ2-1; maybe TRBD2 (6 bases). The germline V and J ends were trimmed by 5 bases and 2 bases, with 13 bases remaining between them. The CDR3 covers 15 residues. Germline V gene data show CDR1 as SGHTA and CDR2 as FQGTGA. CDR3 region: CASSQTPGAYNEQFF. The CDR3 DNA is TGTGCCAGCAGCCAAACCCCGGGGGCCTACAATGAGCAGTTCTTC.

The gene calls are TRBV20-1 and TRBJ2-1; the D call may be TRBD1 or TRBD2 (5 bases each). From germline, CDR1 is DFQATT and CDR2 SNEGSKA (reference sequence). The CDR3 extends over 14 amino acids. Trimming pared 0 bases from V and 11 bases from J, leaving 17 bases between. The CDR3 DNA reads as TGCAGTGCTAGAGATAACTTCCGGGACCTTCAGCAGTTCTTC. Encoded protein: CSARDNFRDLQQFF.

V gene TRBV4-1 combines with J gene TRBJ1-4, with D maybe TRBD1 (5 bases). CDR1 is MGHRA and CDR2 is YSYEKL in the germline V gene. The CDR3 is 15 residues long. Trimming removed 2 bases from V and 7 bases from J, with 14 bases in between. CDR3 coding DNA: TGCGCCAGCAGCCAACCTGGGCAGGGTGGTGAAAAACTGTTTTTT. Amino acids: CASSQPGQGGEKLFF.

The chain recombines TRBV20-1 with TRBJ2-7, with 10 bases lining up with TRBD1. This CDR3 is 13 amino acids long. CDR1 and CDR2 (germline): DFQATT, SNEGSKA (reference sequence). After removal of 6 bases from V and 3 bases from J, the junction contained 5 bases not matched to a gene. CDR3 nucleotides: TGCAGTGCGACAGGGGGCGAAATCTACGAGCAGTACTTC. It yields the protein CSATGGEIYEQYF.

This clonotype has a count of ten or more. The V gene is TRBV3-1, the J gene TRBJ2-1, with D perhaps given as TRBD1 or TRBD2 (6 bases each). Trimming cost V 1 base and J 8 bases, with 18 bases left between them. The CDR3 runs 16 residues. Germline V CDR1 and CDR2: LGHDT, YNNKEL (reference sequence). The CDR3 loop is CASSQVLGQRDYEQFF. The CDR3 DNA reads TGTGCCAGCAGCCAAGTTCTAGGACAGAGGGACTATGAGCAGTTCTTC.

This clonotype has at least ten counts. The J gene is TRBJ2-2, the V gene TRBV7-2, with 13 bases aligning to TRBD2. The CDR3 is made up of 16 amino acids. From germline, CDR1 is SGHTA and CDR2 FQGNSA. With 5 bases clipped from V and 7 bases from J, the junction kept 7 bases outside the gene matches. The CDR3 nucleotides read TGTGCCAGCAGCCTTACTAGCGGGAGGGCCGGCGGGGAGCTGTTTTTT. Translating it yields CASSLTSGRAGGELFF.